Shown below are 24 T cell receptor beta chains from a single sample sequenced in a study of post-analysis software for immune sequencing data. Study-wide findings and caveats: Controls showed lower frequencies than patients for several TRBV segments, and TRBV5-6, TRBV5-1 and TRBV20-1 were among these.

These receptors lack a known antigen. The authors incorporated unique molecular identifiers into the TCR beta cDNA libraries. In TCRdb, the PCR reads were re-called with MiXCR into one record per CDR3 protein. The table includes about 760,000 distinct CDR3 sequences, roughly 27% detected once. The specimen was blood. The receptor source for this set is a girl aged 10-17 years with multiple sclerosis.

This clonotype was detected only a few times. V and J are TRBV24-1 and TRBJ2-5; the D gene could be TRBD1 or TRBD2 (5 bases each). CDR1 is KGHDR and CDR2 is SFDVKD in the germline V gene. The CDR3 consists of 14 residues. V lost 4 bases and J lost 7, with 15 bases in between. The CDR3 coding sequence is TGTGCCACCAGTGACGGGGACGGGCGTTGGACCCAGTACTTC. This codes for CATSDGDGRWTQYF.

The rearrangement uses TRBV3-1 and TRBJ2-3, with 9 bases identical to TRBD2. There are 16 residues in the CDR3. Per the germline V gene, CDR1 is LGHDT and CDR2 is YNNKEL (reference sequence). V dropped 4 bases and J dropped 2; count of bases not matched to a gene: 7. CDR3: CASSPRLAVNTDTQYF. For the CDR3, the DNA is TGTGCCAGCAGCCCTCGACTAGCGGTAAACACAGATACGCAGTATTTT.

This clonotype was seen only a few times. CDR3 in DNA: TGTGCCAGCAGCTTAGGAGTGAACAGCATCTACAATGAGCAGTTCTTC. This sequence encodes CASSLGVNSIYNEQFF. The chain joins TRBV7-2 to TRBJ2-1, with D uncertain. The CDR3 is made up of 16 amino acids. CDR1 is SGHTA and CDR2 is FQGNSA in the germline V gene. Trimming stripped 1 base from V and 3 bases from J, with 13 bases between.

The chain combines TRBV6-2 or TRBV6-3 with TRBJ2-1, with D possibly being TRBD2 (6 bases). The CDR3 is 17 residues long. CDR1 is MNHEY and CDR2 is SVGEGT in the germline V gene. V gave up 6 bases and J gave up 4 bases, with 22 bases separating them. CDR3 in DNA: TGTGCCAGCAGCTCTCCCCGATCGGGACGGGGGTACAATGAGCAGTTCTTC. Its translation is CASSSPRSGRGYNEQFF.

The genes are TRBV4-2 and TRBJ2-1, with D perhaps TRBD1 (8 bases). V dropped 4 bases and J dropped 12 bases, with 25 bases sitting between them. Germline CDR1 reads LGHNA; CDR2 reads YNFKEQ. This CDR3 is 16 amino acids long. This CDR3 is CASSPPGYRGGEGQFF. In DNA form, the CDR3 reads TGTGCCAGCAGCCCTCCCGGGTACAGGGGGGGAGAGGGGCAGTTCTTC.

This sequence joins TRBV20-1 and TRBJ2-7; D ambiguous. The V end lost 3 bases, the J end lost 3 bases, and 6 bases lay between the germline ends. The CDR3 totals 11 residues. Germline V CDR1 and CDR2: DFQATT, SNEGSKA (reference sequence). The CDR3 region is CSARDGYEQYV. As DNA, the CDR3 is TGCAGTGCTAGGGACGGCTACGAGCAGTACGTC.

V gene TRBV29-1 combines with J gene TRBJ2-3; D is undetermined. The CDR3 totals 15 residues. The ends were cut back, 3 bases at V and 0 bases at J, with 13 bases in the middle. Looked up from germline, CDR1 is SQVTM and CDR2 is ANQGSEA. CDR3 sequence: CSVDGPGPSTDTQYF. CDR3 nucleotides: TGCAGCGTTGATGGGCCCGGTCCTAGCACAGATACGCAGTATTTT.

The chain is built from TRBV5-1 and TRBJ2-1; 9 bases are shared with TRBD2. Germline V gene data show CDR1 as SGHRS and CDR2 as YFSETQ. The CDR3 has 14 amino acids. Trimming took 3 bases from V and 4 from J; bases not matched to a gene: 2. CDR3 protein: CASSSLAGYNEQFF. The CDR3 DNA reads as TGCGCCAGCAGCTCGCTAGCGGGGTACAATGAGCAGTTCTTC.

The sample holds a few counts of this clonotype. The chain has TRBV28 and TRBJ1-5; TRBD1 agrees at 9 bases. This CDR3 spans 13 amino acids. The germline gives CDR1 MDHEN, CDR2 SYDVKM. V shed 8 bases, J shed 7 bases, and the junction held 6 bases outside the gene matches. CDR3 loop: CASWGQGDQPQHF. As DNA, the CDR3 is TGTGCCAGCTGGGGACAGGGCGACCAGCCCCAGCATTTT.

This rearrangement joins TRBV7-9 to TRBJ2-3, with 15 nucleotides matching TRBD2. CDR3 length equals 18 residues. V gave up 6 bases and J gave up 0 bases; unmatched junction bases: 7. In germline, CDR1 is SEHNR, CDR2 FQNEAQ (reference sequence). CDR3 in DNA: TGTGCCAGCAGGACGGGACTAGCGGGAGGACTCAGCACAGATACGCAGTATTTT. Protein sequence: CASRTGLAGGLSTDTQYF.

This clonotype showed up just a few times. The chain carries TRBV3-1 and TRBJ2-1, with D unclear. Germline V gene sequence: CDR1 LGHDT, CDR2 YNNKEL (reference sequence). The CDR3 runs to 13 residues. The V gene lost 8 bases and the J gene lost 6 bases, with 14 bases spanning the gap. DNA of the CDR3: TGTGCCAGCGCCTCAGACCTAATCAATGAGCAGTTCTTC. As protein: CASASDLINEQFF.

The chain's CDR3 is CATKRWGNGNNQPQHF. CDR3 bases: TGTGCCACCAAGAGATGGGGGAACGGGAACAATCAGCCCCAGCATTTT. The chain has TRBV28 and TRBJ1-5, with D perhaps matching TRBD1 (5 bases). CDR1 is MDHEN and CDR2 is SYDVKM in the germline V gene. Deletions cut 10 bases from V and 3 bases from J, with 22 bases between. This CDR3 comprises 16 residues.

This clonotype was counted many times. This chain joins TRBV28 and TRBJ2-1; D remains ambiguous. Germline lookup yields CDR1 MDHEN and CDR2 SYDVKM. Trimming stripped 7 bases from V and 0 bases from J, with 10 bases between. This CDR3 is 14 amino acids long. CDR3 sequence reads: CASKQSDSYNEQFF. CDR3 nucleotides: TGTGCCAGCAAGCAGTCCGACTCCTACAATGAGCAGTTCTTC.

This clonotype was seen a few times. CDR3 in DNA: TGCAGCGTTGTTCCAGAATACAATGAGCAGTTCTTC. Encoded protein: CSVVPEYNEQFF. V is TRBV29-1 and J is TRBJ2-1, with no clear D. This CDR3 comprises 12 residues. Per germline, CDR1 SQVTM and CDR2 ANQGSEA. With 4 bases removed from V and 4 bases from J, the gap between germline ends came to 8 bases.

The genes are TRBV20-1 and TRBJ1-4; D gene uncertain. There are 15 residues in the CDR3. CDR1 DFQATT and CDR2 SNEGSKA come from the germline V gene (reference sequence). The V end lost 1 base, the J end lost 11 bases, and 20 bases lay between the germline ends. The chain's CDR3 is CSARVGSPTNGKLFF. CDR3 nucleotides: TGCAGTGCTAGAGTGGGGAGCCCAACTAATGGGAAACTGTTTTTT.

This clonotype has a handful of counts. The chain uses TRBV7-2 and TRBJ2-7; D call uncertain. With 3 bases removed from V and 3 bases from J, the gap between germline ends came to 12 bases. The CDR3 spans 14 residues. Germline CDR1 SGHTA, CDR2 FQGNSA. The CDR3 nucleotides are TGTGCCAGCAGCTTGGGTCACGGCGTCTACGAGCAGTACTTC. This encodes CASSLGHGVYEQYF.

This clonotype has more than one count but fewer than ten. The CDR3 spells CASSGWTVLNTEAFF. In DNA form, the CDR3 reads TGTGCCAGCAGCGGGTGGACAGTCCTGAACACTGAAGCTTTCTTT. This chain uses TRBV5-5 with TRBJ1-1; D is perhaps TRBD1 (6 bases). The CDR3 runs to 15 residues. V was clipped by 4 bases and J by 0 bases, with 13 bases between them. The V gene's germline CDR1 is SGHKS and CDR2 YYEKEE (reference sequence). Using reference TRBV5-5 and TRBJ1-1 for the parts outside the CDR3, the full variable domain is DAGVTQSPTHLIKTRGQQVTLRCSPISGHKSVSWYQQVLGQGPQFIFQYYEKEERGRGNFPDRFSARQFPNYSSELNVNALLLGDSALYLCASSGWTVLNTEAFFGQGTRLTVV.

The rearrangement joins TRBV27 to TRBJ2-3, with 7 bases identical to TRBD1. Losses at the gene ends were 5 bases for V and 4 bases for J; bases not matched to a gene: 9. CDR1 MNHEY and CDR2 SMNVEV come from the germline V gene (reference sequence). This CDR3 has 15 amino acids. For the CDR3, the DNA is TGTGCCAGCAGTCCCGTGGGACAGTCGCCAGATACGCAGTATTTT. Its translation is CASSPVGQSPDTQYF.

This rearrangement joins TRBV4-3 to TRBJ2-3; D gene uncertain. Trimming removed 0 bases at V and 5 bases at J, with 12 bases between. CDR1 LGHNA and CDR2 YSLEER come from the germline V gene. This CDR3 contains 15 residues. CDR3 amino acids: CASSQDMGFEDTQYF. The CDR3 DNA sequence: TGCGCCAGCAGCCAAGACATGGGGTTCGAAGATACGCAGTATTTT.

This clonotype came up many times. This sequence joins TRBV29-1 and TRBJ2-3, with 10 bases matching TRBD2. The CDR3 sequence is 14 residues long. V shed 5 bases and J 4 bases; nucleotides not matched to a gene: 6. Per the germline V gene, CDR1 is SQVTM and CDR2 is ANQGSEA. Here the CDR3 reads CSVKREGRADTQYF. CDR3 DNA sequence: TGCAGCGTTAAGCGGGAGGGCCGGGCAGATACGCAGTATTTT.

The rearrangement links TRBV20-1 to TRBJ2-3, with TRBD1 matching 9 bases. Trimming at V came to 1 base and at J to 5 bases, leaving 10 bases not matched to a gene. Germline lookup yields CDR1 DFQATT and CDR2 SNEGSKA (reference sequence). The CDR3 consists of 16 residues. The CDR3 region has the DNA TGCAGTGCTAGAGGGGTGGTACAGGGGGCAGGAGATACGCAGTATTTT. This sequence encodes CSARGVVQGAGDTQYF.

V is TRBV29-1 and J is TRBJ2-3, with D unresolved. Trimming took off 3 bases at V and 6 bases at J, with 13 bases between the two ends. The CDR3 spans 13 residues. CDR1 and CDR2 (germline): SQVTM, ANQGSEA. CDR3 residues: CSVEIARSDTQYF. DNA for the CDR3: TGCAGCGTTGAGATCGCCAGGTCGGATACGCAGTATTTT.

V gene TRBV7-9 combines with J gene TRBJ2-1; a weak D match, TRBD2 (6 bases). CDR3 length: 15 amino acids. Trimming left V 1 base short and J 9 bases short, with 16 bases between. Germline CDR1 is SEHNR and CDR2 is FQNEAQ (reference sequence). CDR3: CASSLEDNSGPEQFF. CDR3 bases: TGTGCCAGCAGCTTAGAAGACAACAGCGGGCCTGAGCAGTTCTTC.

V is TRBV29-1 and J is TRBJ2-7; 9 nucleotides agree with TRBD1. Germline values: CDR1 SQVTM, CDR2 ANQGSEA. The CDR3 loop spans 14 amino acids. Trimming cost V 6 bases and J 2 bases; bases outside gene matches: 8. Here the CDR3 DNA reads TGCAGCGTACAACAGGGGGCCGCTACCTACGAGCAGTACTTC. Translated: CSVQQGAATYEQYF.